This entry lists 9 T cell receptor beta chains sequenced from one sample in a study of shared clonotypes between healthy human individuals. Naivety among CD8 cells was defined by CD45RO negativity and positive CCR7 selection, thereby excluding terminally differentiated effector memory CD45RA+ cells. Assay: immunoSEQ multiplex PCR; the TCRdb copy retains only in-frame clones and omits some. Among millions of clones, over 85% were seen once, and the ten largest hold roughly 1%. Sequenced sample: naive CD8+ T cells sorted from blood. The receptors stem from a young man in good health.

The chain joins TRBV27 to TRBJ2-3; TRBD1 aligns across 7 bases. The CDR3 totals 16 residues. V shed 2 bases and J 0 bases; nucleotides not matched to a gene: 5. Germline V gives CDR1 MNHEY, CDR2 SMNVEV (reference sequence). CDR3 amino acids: CASSLIGGSSTDTQYF. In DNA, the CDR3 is TGTGCCAGCAGTTTAATAGGGGGCTCCAGCACAGATACGCAGTATTTT.

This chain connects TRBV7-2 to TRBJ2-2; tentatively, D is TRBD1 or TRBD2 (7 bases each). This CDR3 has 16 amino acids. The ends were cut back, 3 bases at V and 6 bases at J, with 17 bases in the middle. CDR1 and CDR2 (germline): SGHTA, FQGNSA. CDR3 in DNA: TGTGCCAGCAGCTTTCAGGGGGAGGGCCTGGCCGGGGAGCTGTTTTTT. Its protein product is CASSFQGEGLAGELFF.

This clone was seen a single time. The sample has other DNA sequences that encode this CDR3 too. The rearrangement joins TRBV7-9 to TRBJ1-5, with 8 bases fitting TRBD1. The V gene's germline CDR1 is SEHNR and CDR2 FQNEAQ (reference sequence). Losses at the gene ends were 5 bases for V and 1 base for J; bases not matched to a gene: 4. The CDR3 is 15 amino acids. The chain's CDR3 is CASSQGQGSNQPQHF. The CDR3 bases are TGTGCCAGCAGCCAAGGACAGGGCAGCAATCAGCCCCAGCATTTT.

The CDR3 DNA sequence: TGCGCCAGCAGCCAAGGGGGACTAGCGGACGACACAGATACGCAGTATTTT. Its protein is CASSQGGLADDTDTQYF. The chain carries TRBV4-3 and TRBJ2-3, with 11 bases lining up with TRBD2. Per the germline V gene, CDR1 is LGHNA and CDR2 is YSLEER. V was clipped by 1 base and J by 2 bases; unmatched bases: 5. The CDR3 has 17 amino acids.

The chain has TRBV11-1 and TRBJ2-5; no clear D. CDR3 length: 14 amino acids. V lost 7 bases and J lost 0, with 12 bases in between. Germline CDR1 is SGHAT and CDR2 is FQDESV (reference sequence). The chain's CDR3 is CASTSSPYQETQYF. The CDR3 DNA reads TGTGCCAGCACCTCCTCGCCGTACCAAGAGACCCAGTACTTC.

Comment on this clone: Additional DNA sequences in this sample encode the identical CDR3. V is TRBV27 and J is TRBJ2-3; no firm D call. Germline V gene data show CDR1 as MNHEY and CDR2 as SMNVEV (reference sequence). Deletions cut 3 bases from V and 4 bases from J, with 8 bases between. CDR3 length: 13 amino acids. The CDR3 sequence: CASSLLGSDTQYF. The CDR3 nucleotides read TGTGCCAGCAGTTTGTTAGGTTCAGATACGCAGTATTTT.

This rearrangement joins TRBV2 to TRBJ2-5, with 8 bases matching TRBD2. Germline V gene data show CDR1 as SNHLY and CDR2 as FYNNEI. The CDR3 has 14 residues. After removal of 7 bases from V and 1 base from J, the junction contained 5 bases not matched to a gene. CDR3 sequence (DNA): TGTGCCAGCATCCCCGGGACTAGCCAAGAGACCCAGTACTTC. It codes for CASIPGTSQETQYF.

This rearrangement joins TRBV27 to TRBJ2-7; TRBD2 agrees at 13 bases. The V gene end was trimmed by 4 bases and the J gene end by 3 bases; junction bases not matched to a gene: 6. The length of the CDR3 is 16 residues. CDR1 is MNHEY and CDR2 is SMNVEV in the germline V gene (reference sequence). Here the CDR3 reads CASSSIGTSGDYEQYF. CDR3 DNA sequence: TGTGCCAGCAGTTCGATCGGGACTAGCGGGGACTACGAGCAGTACTTC.

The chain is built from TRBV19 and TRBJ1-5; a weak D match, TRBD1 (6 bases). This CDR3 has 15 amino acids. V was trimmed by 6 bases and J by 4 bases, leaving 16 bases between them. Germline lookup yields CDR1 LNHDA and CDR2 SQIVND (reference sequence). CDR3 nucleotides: TGTGCCAGTAGGGAGGACAGCCCCACTAATCAGCCCCAGCATTTT. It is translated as CASREDSPTNQPQHF.